This is a list of T cell receptor beta chains from one sample in a study of vaccination and CD4 T cells after COVID-19. Antigens of these TCRs are unknown. TCRdb used MiXCR to reprocess the PCR reads, holding one entry per CDR3 protein. The sample lists about 15,000 distinct CDR3 sequences, 52% occurring once. Sequenced input: CD4+ T cells from blood, cultured in vitro. All receptors derive from a human donor who had recovered from COVID-19. The CDR3 runs from the conserved cysteine through the conserved F or W. The D gene is left open where the match is weak. A clone size is listed for some rows: how often the clone was seen (once, few, many), or a class if it is expanded.

>TRBJ1-1|TRBV4-3|NA|NA
CASSQDPGAGNTEAFF
TGCGCCAGCAGCCAGGACCCTGGGGCAGGGAACACTGAAGCTTTCTTT
>TRBJ1-2|TRBV14|NA|TRBD1
CASSSGGDSGYTF
TGTGCCAGCAGCTCAGGGGGGGATTCTGGCTACACCTTC
>TRBJ2-5|TRBV28|NA|NA
CASNTRGVGETQYF
TGTGCCAGCAACACTAGGGGAGTAGGGGAGACCCAGTACTTC
>TRBJ2-7|TRBV12-3/TRBV12-4|NA|NA
CATCGDPSYEQYF
TGTGCCACCTGCGGCGACCCCTCCTACGAGCAGTACTTC
>TRBJ1-6|TRBV28|NA|NA
CASFPLSSYNSPLHF
TGTGCCAGCTTCCCGTTGAGCTCCTATAATTCACCCCTCCACTTT
>TRBJ2-7|TRBV7-9|few|TRBD2
CASSFGGGYEQYF
TGTGCCAGCAGCTTCGGGGGGGGCTACGAGCAGTACTTC
>TRBJ1-1|TRBV7-2|NA|NA
CASSLITGLIGAEAFF
TGTGCCAGCAGCTTAATAACAGGACTAATCGGAGCTGAAGCTTTCTTT
>TRBJ1-1|TRBV11-2|NA|TRBD1
CASSLDPGGYAEAFF
TGTGCCAGCAGCTTAGATCCAGGGGGCTACGCTGAAGCTTTCTTT
>TRBJ2-7|TRBV27|NA|NA
CASSWAGTEAYEQYF
TGTGCCAGCAGTTGGGCCGGGACGGAAGCCTACGAGCAGTACTTC
>TRBJ1-5|TRBV24-1|NA|TRBD1
CATSDSSRDRDQPQHF
TGTGCCACCAGTGATTCATCCCGGGACAGGGATCAGCCCCAGCATTTT
>TRBJ2-5|TRBV6-1|NA|TRBD2
CASTTSGGRAQEGETQYF
TGTGCCAGCACCACATCAGGCGGGAGGGCCCAGGAGGGAGAGACCCAGTACTTC
>TRBJ2-5|TRBV5-1|NA|NA
CASSLAANPYQETQYF
TGCGCCAGCAGCTTGGCGGCTAACCCGTACCAAGAGACCCAGTACTTC
>TRBJ1-5|TRBV7-8|NA|NA
CTSSLDRNSNQPQHF
TGTACCAGCAGCTTAGACAGAAATAGCAATCAGCCCCAGCATTTT
>TRBJ1-5|TRBV24-1|few|TRBD1
CATSARGHGNQPQHF
TGTGCCACCAGTGCCAGGGGGCATGGCAATCAGCCCCAGCATTTT
>TRBJ1-1|TRBV6-1|NA|TRBD1
CASSRTGTGTEAFF
TGTGCCAGCAGTCGGACCGGGACAGGGACTGAAGCTTTCTTT
>TRBJ2-7|TRBV6-2/TRBV6-3|NA|TRBD1
CASVAGGYEQYF
TGTGCCAGCGTTGCAGGGGGCTACGAGCAGTACTTC
>TRBJ1-3|TRBV6-1|few|NA
CASLLTGHGNTIYF
TGTGCCAGCCTCCTAACTGGGCACGGAAACACCATATATTTT